This passage covers 24 T cell receptor beta chains from one sample sequenced in a study of T cells after yellow fever vaccination. TCRdb processed the 5' RACE reads anew with MiXCR; each CDR3 protein has one entry. The sample has hundreds of thousands of distinct CDR3 sequences; approximately 12% are singletons. The input for sequencing was PBMCs, taken on the day of the yellow fever booster vaccination. Receptor source: a man in his thirties or forties who received the YFV17D yellow fever vaccine.

This clonotype was seen many times. The V and J genes are TRBV5-1 and TRBJ1-4; a weak D match, TRBD1 (5 bases). Germline CDR1 SGHRS, CDR2 YFSETQ. The length of the CDR3 is 16 residues. Between the trimmed V and J ends, which lost 0 bases and 7 bases, there was a span of 16 bases. In DNA form, the CDR3 reads TGCGCCAGCAGCTTGGGGCAGGGCCCCGACGGTGAAAAACTGTTTTTT. This gives the protein CASSLGQGPDGEKLFF.

This clonotype was observed a handful of times. The chain combines TRBV27 with TRBJ2-1; D perhaps matches TRBD2 (6 bases). The V end was cut by 5 bases, the J end by 4 bases, with 15 bases between. The CDR3 extends over 15 amino acids. Looked up from germline, CDR1 is MNHEY and CDR2 is SMNVEV (reference sequence). The chain's CDR3 is CASSPRGGLYNEQFF. For the CDR3, the DNA is TGTGCCAGCAGTCCCCGGGGAGGTTTATACAATGAGCAGTTCTTC.

V usage is TRBV4-2 and J usage is TRBJ2-7, with 9 nucleotides matching TRBD2. The V gene's germline CDR1 is LGHNA and CDR2 YNFKEQ. The CDR3 contains 15 residues. V was clipped by 1 base and J by 7 bases; unmatched bases: 8. CDR3 in amino acids: CASSQAAGGPREQYF. In DNA, the CDR3 is TGTGCCAGCAGCCAAGCCGCGGGAGGGCCAAGGGAGCAGTACTTC.

The V gene is TRBV30, the J gene TRBJ2-5; the match to TRBD1 covers 10 bases. V was pared by 1 base and J by 4 bases, with 6 bases of the junction left unmatched. The germline V gene encodes CDR1 GTSNPN and CDR2 SVGIG (reference sequence). The length of the CDR3 is 15 residues. CDR3 amino acids: CAWSGKTGGRETQYF. In nucleotides, the CDR3 is TGTGCCTGGAGTGGAAAGACAGGGGGCAGAGAGACCCAGTACTTC.

The rearrangement joins TRBV30 to TRBJ2-2; D is uncertain. Germline CDR1 is GTSNPN and CDR2 is SVGIG (reference sequence). This CDR3 comprises 13 residues. V dropped 0 bases and J dropped 7 bases, with 9 bases sitting between them. The CDR3 region is CAWSVQSIGELFF. The CDR3, as DNA: TGTGCCTGGAGTGTACAATCTATCGGGGAGCTGTTTTTT.

The chain carries TRBV19 and TRBJ1-2; D is possibly TRBD1 (6 bases). V lost 11 bases and J lost 2, with 21 bases in between. Germline V CDR1 and CDR2: LNHDA, SQIVND (reference sequence). The CDR3 is 15 residues long. CDR3 amino acids: CAASSTGTNNYGYTF. In DNA, the CDR3 is TGTGCCGCAAGTAGCACCGGGACAAACAACTATGGCTACACCTTC.

This sequence joins TRBV7-9 and TRBJ2-7, with TRBD1 identical over 9 bases. Germline trimming cut 5 bases from V and 6 bases from J; bases unmatched to any gene: 8. The CDR3 loop spans 14 amino acids. CDR1 and CDR2 from the germline V gene are SEHNR and FQNEAQ (reference sequence). CDR3 loop: CASSEDRGWLEQYF. CDR3 sequence (DNA): TGTGCCAGCAGCGAGGACAGGGGTTGGCTCGAGCAGTACTTC.

The V and J genes are TRBV24-1 and TRBJ2-7; the match to TRBD1 covers 7 bases. Germline V gene sequence: CDR1 KGHDR, CDR2 SFDVKD. CDR3 length: 12 residues. V lost 8 bases and J lost 5; bases outside the gene matches: 5. CDR3 DNA sequence: TGTGCCACCATGAAGGGGGCCGACGAGCAGTACTTC. This gives the protein CATMKGADEQYF.

This clonotype was recorded many times. This rearrangement joins TRBV20-1 to TRBJ2-3; 16 bases are shared with TRBD2. This CDR3 is built from 19 residues. The trim removed 4 bases at V and 4 bases at J, leaving 14 bases unmatched. Germline-derived CDR1 and CDR2 are DFQATT and SNEGSKA (reference sequence). Here the CDR3 DNA reads TGCAGTGCTATTCCAGCCGGGACTAGCGGGAGGGCCGAGGCAGATACGCAGTATTTT. Residues: CSAIPAGTSGRAEADTQYF.

This chain uses TRBV7-9 with TRBJ1-6, with D possibly being TRBD1 (5 bases). Per the germline V gene, CDR1 is SEHNR and CDR2 is FQNEAQ (reference sequence). V was pared by 3 bases and J by 5 bases, with 8 bases between. This CDR3 is 14 amino acids long. CDR3 in amino acids: CASSFGQHNSPLHF. Written as DNA, the CDR3 is TGTGCCAGCAGCTTCGGACAACATAATTCACCCCTCCACTTT.

The chain has TRBV19 and TRBJ1-1, with D uncertain. CDR1 and CDR2 (germline): LNHDA, SQIVND (reference sequence). The ends were cut back, 3 bases at V and 4 bases at J, with 12 bases in the middle. The CDR3 is made up of 14 amino acids. CDR3 coding DNA: TGTGCCAGTAGTATGGGCAGGTACTCCACTGAAGCTTTCTTT. Translating gives CASSMGRYSTEAFF.

This clonotype has more than one count but fewer than ten. The CDR3 sequence: CASSTAPGLSTDTQYF. CDR3 DNA: TGTGCCAGCAGCACAGCACCGGGACTTTCCACAGATACGCAGTATTTT. This chain joins TRBV9 and TRBJ2-3; D may be TRBD2 (6 bases). The CDR3 covers 16 residues. The V gene's germline CDR1 is SGDLS and CDR2 YYNGEE. With 4 bases removed from V and 2 bases from J, the gap between germline ends came to 17 bases. Combining the CDR3 with reference TRBV9 and TRBJ2-3 gives the whole variable domain DSGVTQTPKHLITATGQRVTLRCSPRSGDLSVYWYQQSLDQGLQFLIQYYNGEERAKGNILERFSAQQFPDLHSELNLSSLELGDSALYFCASSTAPGLSTDTQYFGPGTRLTVL.

The rearrangement links TRBV19 to TRBJ2-3; TRBD1 is a possible D gene (6 bases). Trimming left V 5 bases short and J 2 bases short, with 17 bases between. Germline V gene data show CDR1 as LNHDA and CDR2 as SQIVND (reference sequence). This CDR3 comprises 16 residues. The CDR3 region is CASSAGTQGLTDTQYF. For the CDR3, the DNA is TGTGCCAGTAGTGCAGGAACGCAGGGGCTCACAGATACGCAGTATTTT.

The chain links TRBV19 to TRBJ1-6; D unresolved. This CDR3 has 12 amino acids. Germline lookup yields CDR1 LNHDA and CDR2 SQIVND (reference sequence). V lost 8 bases to trimming and J lost 7 bases, with 9 bases between them. In DNA form, the CDR3 reads TGTGCCAGTCAAAAGGGAAATTCACCCCTCCACTTT. Amino acid sequence: CASQKGNSPLHF.

This clonotype was detected a few times. The CDR3 loop reads CSAQREGRDTQYF. Here the CDR3 DNA reads TGCAGTGCTCAGCGGGAGGGCCGAGATACGCAGTATTTT. The rearrangement uses TRBV20-1 and TRBJ2-3; 10 nucleotides line up with TRBD2. Germline values: CDR1 DFQATT, CDR2 SNEGSKA (reference sequence). The V gene end was trimmed by 5 bases and the J gene end by 5 bases; junction bases not matched to a gene: 4. This CDR3 has 13 amino acids.

This clonotype has only a few counts. CDR3 nucleotide sequence: TGTGCCAGCAGCTCAAACGCGAACACCGGGGAGCTGTTTTTT. It is translated as CASSSNANTGELFF. The gene calls are TRBV7-2 and TRBJ2-2; the D is unclear. The CDR3 loop spans 14 amino acids. Germline values: CDR1 SGHTA, CDR2 FQGNSA. V shed 4 bases and J shed 0 bases, with 6 bases lying between them.

This chain connects TRBV4-3 to TRBJ2-5; 13 bases line up with TRBD2. The junction had 15 bases not matched to a gene; V was cut back by 4 bases and J by 4 bases. Germline assignment: CDR1 LGHNA and CDR2 YSLEER. This CDR3 comprises 19 residues. In nucleotides, the CDR3 is TGCGCCAGCAGCCTTAATAGGGGACTAGCGGGACCGAGGGGAGAGACCCAGTACTTC. The encoded protein is CASSLNRGLAGPRGETQYF.

The CDR3: CASSLGPGLAGVISYEQYF. The CDR3 DNA sequence: TGTGCCAGCAGCTTAGGGCCGGGACTAGCGGGCGTTATCTCCTACGAGCAGTACTTC. The V and J genes are TRBV7-2 and TRBJ2-7, with 12 bases matching TRBD2. Germline V CDR1 and CDR2: SGHTA, FQGNSA. V shed 1 base and J 0 bases; nucleotides not matched to a gene: 10. The CDR3 totals 19 residues.

J is TRBJ2-1 and V is TRBV20-1; D call uncertain. The germline V and J ends were trimmed by 2 bases and 10 bases, with 21 bases remaining between them. Germline values: CDR1 DFQATT, CDR2 SNEGSKA (reference sequence). The CDR3 has 15 amino acids. The CDR3 region has the DNA TGCAGTGCTAGAAACCCTCTCTTGAGTTCGGGCGAGCAGTTCTTC. It is translated as CSARNPLLSSGEQFF.

This clonotype was seen only a few times. The V gene is TRBV20-1, the J gene TRBJ2-7; TRBD1 matches 7 bases. This CDR3 comprises 12 residues. J was trimmed by 2 bases and V by 5 bases; bases with no gene match: 3. The germline gives CDR1 DFQATT, CDR2 SNEGSKA (reference sequence). The CDR3 DNA follows: TGCAGTGCTCGACAGGGAACCTACGAGCAGTACTTC. Protein sequence: CSARQGTYEQYF.

This chain connects TRBV20-1 to TRBJ2-1; 7 bases are a match to TRBD1. The CDR3 covers 14 residues. V lost 2 bases and J lost 5; bases outside the gene matches: 6. Germline CDR1 DFQATT, CDR2 SNEGSKA (reference sequence). The CDR3 DNA is TGCAGTGCTAGAAAGATGGGGACAGACAATGAGCAGTTCTTC. Protein: CSARKMGTDNEQFF.

J is TRBJ2-1 and V is TRBV6-5, with TRBD2 matching over 13 bases. After removal of 2 bases from V and 7 bases from J, the junction contained 8 bases not matched to a gene. Germline values: CDR1 MNHEY, CDR2 SVGAGI. The CDR3 has 17 residues. The CDR3 coding sequence is TGTGCCAGCAGTTACACCCTACTAGCGGGAGGGCGGAATGAGCAGTTCTTC. Amino acid sequence: CASSYTLLAGGRNEQFF.

This clonotype was observed a handful of times. V gene TRBV7-2 combines with J gene TRBJ2-7; no clear D gene. This CDR3 is built from 14 residues. Trimming stripped 3 bases from V and 2 bases from J, with 11 bases between. Germline V CDR1 and CDR2: SGHTA, FQGNSA. The CDR3, as DNA: TGTGCCAGCAGCTTTGGGGTCAAAACCTACGAGCAGTACTTC. Protein: CASSFGVKTYEQYF. Using reference TRBV7-2 and TRBJ2-7 for the parts outside the CDR3, the full variable domain is GAGVSQSPSNKVTEKGKDVELRCDPISGHTALYWYRQSLGQGLEFLIYFQGNSAPDKSGLPSDRFSAERTGGSVSTLTIQRTQQEDSAVYLCASSFGVKTYEQYFGPGTRLTVT.

V is TRBV5-1 and J is TRBJ2-1; D tentatively fits TRBD1 or TRBD2 (7 bases each). Per the germline V gene, CDR1 is SGHRS and CDR2 is YFSETQ. Trimming removed 6 bases from V and 9 bases from J, with 16 bases in between. The CDR3 has 13 amino acids. The CDR3 protein is CASTPTGRGEQFF. CDR3 nucleotides: TGCGCCAGCACCCCGACAGGGAGGGGTGAGCAGTTCTTC.